The rows below give T cell receptor beta chains drawn from one sample of a study of CD8 T cells in ankylosing spondylitis. Each CDR3 protein is one row after TCRdb ran MiXCR on the 5' RACE reads. Among 250,000 or so distinct CDR3 sequences listed, over 15% were seen once. Sequencing was carried out using blood, either unsorted or a sorted T cell fraction (not recorded which). These receptors originate from a male donor with ankylosing spondylitis or in good health (not recorded which). Each CDR3 is given with its conserved first and last residue. The D gene is left open where the match is weak. Clone size is given for some rows only: seen once, a few or many times, or a class if the clone is expanded.

v_gene: TRBV9
j_gene: TRBJ2-7
d_gene: TRBD1
abundance: .
CDR3aa: CASSALPSGQGLPYEQYF
CDR3nt: TGTGCCAGCAGCGCGCTACCCTCGGGACAGGGTCTCCCCTACGAGCAGTACTTC

v_gene: TRBV6-1
j_gene: TRBJ2-3
d_gene: TRBD1
abundance: .
CDR3aa: CASSKTGGFTDTQYF
CDR3nt: TGTGCCAGCAGTAAAACAGGGGGCTTCACAGATACGCAGTATTTT

v_gene: TRBV7-9
j_gene: TRBJ2-1
d_gene: .
abundance: few
CDR3aa: CASSPGPVGEQFF
CDR3nt: TGTGCCAGCAGCCCAGGGCCCGTTGGTGAGCAGTTCTTC

v_gene: TRBV11-3
j_gene: TRBJ2-1
d_gene: .
abundance: .
CDR3aa: CASSFRDSPYNEQFF
CDR3nt: TGTGCCAGCAGCTTCCGGGACTCCCCATACAATGAGCAGTTCTTC

v_gene: TRBV9
j_gene: TRBJ1-2
d_gene: .
abundance: many
CDR3aa: CASSPRTPRYGYTF
CDR3nt: TGTGCCAGCAGCCCCCGGACCCCCCGCTATGGCTACACCTTC

v_gene: TRBV2
j_gene: TRBJ2-1
d_gene: .
abundance: .
CDR3aa: CARQKSSSYNEQFF
CDR3nt: TGTGCCAGACAAAAGTCGAGCTCCTACAATGAGCAGTTCTTC

v_gene: TRBV12-3/TRBV12-4
j_gene: TRBJ2-7
d_gene: .
abundance: few
CDR3aa: CASSTLVGGSSYEQYF
CDR3nt: TGTGCCAGCAGTACCCTTGTGGGGGGCAGCTCCTACGAGCAGTACTTC

v_gene: TRBV2
j_gene: TRBJ2-7
d_gene: TRBD2
abundance: .
CDR3aa: CASSPPGLALSSYEQYF
CDR3nt: TGTGCCAGCAGTCCGCCGGGACTAGCGTTAAGCTCCTACGAGCAGTACTTC

v_gene: TRBV4-2
j_gene: TRBJ1-3
d_gene: TRBD1
abundance: .
CDR3aa: CASSRQTDRVFKVFGNTIYF
CDR3nt: TGTGCCAGCAGCCGGCAAACCGACAGGGTGTTTAAAGTCTTTGGAAACACCATATATTTT

v_gene: TRBV4-1
j_gene: TRBJ2-7
d_gene: .
abundance: few
CDR3aa: CASSQDPQGISYEQYF
CDR3nt: TGCGCCAGCAGCCAAGATCCGCAGGGGATTTCCTACGAGCAGTACTTC

v_gene: TRBV28
j_gene: TRBJ2-2
d_gene: TRBD2
abundance: .
CDR3aa: CASSLGTSTGELFF
CDR3nt: TGTGCCAGCAGTTTAGGGACTAGTACCGGGGAGCTGTTTTTT

v_gene: TRBV7-2
j_gene: TRBJ2-4
d_gene: .
abundance: few
CDR3aa: CASSPGADLAKNIQYF
CDR3nt: TGTGCCAGCAGCCCAGGGGCGGATCTAGCCAAAAACATTCAGTACTTC

v_gene: TRBV24-1
j_gene: TRBJ2-3
d_gene: .
abundance: many
CDR3aa: CATGQFGDTQYF
CDR3nt: TGTGCCACAGGGCAATTTGGGGATACGCAGTATTTT

v_gene: TRBV6-2/TRBV6-3
j_gene: TRBJ1-5
d_gene: .
abundance: .
CDR3aa: CASSYETGSQPQHF
CDR3nt: TGTGCCAGCAGTTACGAGACGGGTAGCCAGCCCCAGCATTTT